This T cell receptor (beta chain) was documented in a study of CD8 T cells in ankylosing spondylitis. Study conclusions and caveats: Some of the motif variants had earlier been found in reactive arthritis patients' fluid and blood. Reportedly, matched ankylosing spondylitis synovial fluid was significantly enriched for disease-linked clones.

Of note for this clonotype: As yet, its antigen is unknown.

Library preparation for TCR beta used quantitative 5'-RACE with molecular barcodes. TCRdb itself ran the 5' RACE reads through MiXCR, one entry per CDR3 protein. This sample has about 240,000 distinct CDR3 sequences, with roughly 8.6% found just once. This CDR3 comprises 16 residues. Germline V gene data show CDR1 as LGHDT and CDR2 as YNNKEL (reference sequence). Trimming removed 4 bases from V and 10 bases from J; junction bases left unmatched: 16. Input material: blood, either unsorted or a sorted T cell fraction (not recorded which). This receptor was obtained from a male donor with ankylosing spondylitis or in good health (not recorded which). The genes are TRBV3-1 and TRBJ2-1; 7 bases are a match to TRBD2. The CDR3 DNA follows: TGTGCCAGCAGCCTCGTAATAGGGGAGCGGGATATGGAGCAGTTCTTC. It yields the protein CASSLVIGERDMEQFF.